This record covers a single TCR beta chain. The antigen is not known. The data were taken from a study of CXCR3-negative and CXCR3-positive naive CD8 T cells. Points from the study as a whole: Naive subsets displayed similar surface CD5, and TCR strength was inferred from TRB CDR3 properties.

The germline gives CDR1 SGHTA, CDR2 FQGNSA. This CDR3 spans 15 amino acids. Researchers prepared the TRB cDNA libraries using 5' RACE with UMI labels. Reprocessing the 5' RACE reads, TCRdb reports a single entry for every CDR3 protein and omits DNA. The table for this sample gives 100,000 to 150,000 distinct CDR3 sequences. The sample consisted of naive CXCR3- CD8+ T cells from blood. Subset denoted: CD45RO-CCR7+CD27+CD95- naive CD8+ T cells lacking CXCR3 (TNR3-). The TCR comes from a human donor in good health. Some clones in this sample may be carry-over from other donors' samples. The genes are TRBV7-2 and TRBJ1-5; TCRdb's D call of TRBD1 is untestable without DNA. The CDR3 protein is CASSDTGLSDQPQHF.